In this sample, the clone carrying this T cell receptor (beta chain) turned up once. Cells designated naive CD8 were CD45RO-negative and were positively selected for CCR7, with terminally differentiated effector memory CD45RA+ cells excluded. These data come from a study of shared clonotypes between healthy human individuals. Data came from immunoSEQ multiplex PCR; TCRdb stores just in-frame clones and leaves some out. Of some 2,100,000 clones listed, about 93% were seen once; the top ten hold more than 1.5%. CDR1 ENHRY and CDR2 SYGVKD come from the germline V gene. The CDR3 is 14 residues long. V shed 9 bases and J 0 bases; nucleotides not matched to a gene: 3.

This receptor was taken from a man aged 18 to 29 in good health. Some clones in this sample may be carry-over from other donors' samples. The sequenced material came from naive CD8+ T cells from PBMCs. V usage is TRBV10-3 and J usage is TRBJ2-3, with 10 bases lining up with TRBD1. CDR3 sequence reads: CAIRQGASTDTQYF. CDR3 sequence (DNA): TGTGCCATAAGACAGGGGGCTAGCACAGATACGCAGTATTTT.